The 20 T cell receptor beta chains given below trace back to one sample, sequenced in a study of persistence of HIV-infected CD4 T cells. Lysates of CMV-infected fibroblasts at 10 ug/mL stimulated these cells. CD40L-negative CD69-negative CD45RO-high memory CD4+ T cells were sorted as populations depleted of antigen-responding cells. For these receptors, no antigen is known. This was the immunoSEQ version 4 assay in survey mode. Some clones are missing from TCRdb's copy, which holds only in-frame ones; the method was immunoSEQ multiplex PCR. The table has 25,000 to 35,000 clones, 75% to 85% seen once. The sequences come from CD4+ T cells sorted from PBMCs after approximately 19-hour stimulation, collected from a patient who received antiretroviral therapy. The receptor source for this set is an adult man with HIV who was CMV-seropositive.

V and J are TRBV7-9 and TRBJ2-7; no definite D call. V dropped 6 bases and J dropped 0 bases, with 9 bases sitting between them. The CDR3 totals 13 residues. Germline values: CDR1 SEHNR, CDR2 FQNEAQ (reference sequence). The CDR3 sequence: CASRQSVSYEQYF. CDR3 in DNA: TGTGCCAGCAGACAATCGGTCTCCTACGAGCAGTACTTC.

This clone was picked up one time. V usage is TRBV6-1 and J usage is TRBJ1-6; D is unresolved. The CDR3 runs 16 residues. CDR1 is MNHNS, CDR2 SASEGT, per germline. V was cut by 3 bases and J by 1 base, with 10 bases left in between. DNA of the CDR3: TGTGCCAGCAGTGACCCCTTAGATTCCTATAATTCACCCCTCCACTTT. Amino acid sequence: CASSDPLDSYNSPLHF.

The rearrangement links TRBV9 to TRBJ2-1; 14 bases agree with TRBD2. Trimming cost V 4 bases and J 6 bases; bases outside gene matches: 3. Looked up from germline, CDR1 is SGDLS and CDR2 is YYNGEE. There are 15 residues in the CDR3. As DNA, the CDR3 is TGTGCCAGCAGCCGACTAGCGGGGGGGTTCAATGAGCAGTTCTTC. Translated, it gives CASSRLAGGFNEQFF.

The J gene is TRBJ2-3, the V gene TRBV30; TRBD1 agrees at 10 bases. V lost 3 bases, J lost 3 bases, and 0 bases stayed unmatched. Germline CDR1 is GTSNPN and CDR2 is SVGIG (reference sequence). The CDR3 is made up of 13 amino acids. For the CDR3, the DNA is TGTGCCTGGAGGGGACAGGGGACAGATACGCAGTATTTT. It encodes CAWRGQGTDTQYF.

The rearrangement uses TRBV10-3 and TRBJ2-3, with D perhaps TRBD1 (6 bases). V gave up 11 bases and J gave up 3 bases, with 9 bases separating them. CDR3 size: 11 residues. Per germline, CDR1 ENHRY and CDR2 SYGVKD. CDR3 bases: TGTGCCTCCGGGACAACAGATACGCAGTATTTT. Encoded protein: CASGTTDTQYF.

The chain recombines TRBV6-2 or TRBV6-3 with TRBJ2-3; 8 nucleotides align to TRBD1. Germline V lookup: CDR1 MNHEY, CDR2 SVGEGT. The CDR3 has 16 amino acids. V gave up 5 bases and J gave up 0 bases; unmatched junction bases: 7. CDR3 nucleotide sequence: TGTGCCAGCAGTAGGGGGACAGGTAGTAGCACAGATACGCAGTATTTT. It is translated as CASSRGTGSSTDTQYF.

The CDR3 DNA is TGTGCCATCAGTGAGACCGGACGAGGAGAGACCCAGTACTTC. Amino acid sequence: CAISETGRGETQYF. The chain has TRBV10-3 and TRBJ2-5; D remains unclear. V lost 2 bases, J lost 4 bases, and 11 bases lay in between. This CDR3 is built from 14 residues. Germline V gene data show CDR1 as ENHRY and CDR2 as SYGVKD.

Only a few counts were recorded for this clone. The chain has TRBV5-1 and TRBJ1-2; D is undetermined. This CDR3 is built from 16 residues. The V end lost 0 bases, the J end lost 1 base, and 13 bases lay between the germline ends. CDR1 and CDR2 (germline): SGHRS, YFSETQ. The CDR3 loop reads CASSLVAGKNNYGYTF. CDR3 DNA sequence: TGCGCCAGCAGCTTGGTAGCAGGAAAAAATAACTATGGCTACACCTTC.

This chain connects TRBV14 to TRBJ2-7, with 7 nucleotides matching TRBD1. Looked up from germline, CDR1 is SGHDN and CDR2 is FVKESK. The CDR3 is made up of 17 amino acids. V shed 2 bases and J 5 bases; nucleotides not matched to a gene: 15. This chain's CDR3 is CASSQKGLDRERNEQYF. In nucleotides, the CDR3 is TGTGCCAGCAGCCAAAAAGGGCTCGACAGGGAAAGAAACGAGCAGTACTTC.

Sample share makes this clone medium-sized (0.01 to 0.1%). The chain recombines TRBV6-2 or TRBV6-3 with TRBJ1-1, with 8 bases matching TRBD1. The junction had 5 bases not matched to a gene; V was cut back by 2 bases and J by 0 bases. Germline CDR1 is MNHEY and CDR2 is SVGEGT. The CDR3 is made up of 16 amino acids. CDR3 in amino acids: CASSYGQGAVNTEAFF. The CDR3 DNA follows: TGTGCCAGCAGTTACGGCCAGGGGGCTGTGAACACTGAAGCTTTCTTT.

The CDR3 DNA follows: TGTGCCAGCAGCCAGACCGGGACTAGCGGGGTCGAGCAGTACTTC. Its translation is CASSQTGTSGVEQYF. V and J are TRBV3-1 (or the pseudogene TRBV3-2) and TRBJ2-7; TRBD2 matches at 13 bases. This CDR3 contains 15 residues. Germline assignment: CDR1 LGHDT and CDR2 YNNKEL (reference sequence). J was trimmed by 6 bases and V by 3 bases; bases with no gene match: 5.

In this sample, this clone turned up a few times. V and J are TRBV30 and TRBJ1-1; D is unclear. This CDR3 has 12 residues. Trimming removed 4 bases from V and 0 bases from J, with 6 bases in between. CDR1 GTSNPN and CDR2 SVGIG come from the germline V gene (reference sequence). The DNA of the CDR3 is TGTGCCTGGACCCACATGAACACTGAAGCTTTCTTT. Translation: CAWTHMNTEAFF. The full variable domain, its missing parts supplied by reference TRBV30 and TRBJ1-1, is SQTIHQWPATLVQPVGSPLSLECTVEGTSNPNLYWYRQAAGRGLQLLFYSVGIGQISSEVPQNLSASRPQDRQFILSSKKLLLSDSGFYLCAWTHMNTEAFFGQGTRLTVV.

This chain uses TRBV5-5 with TRBJ2-1; TRBD1 matches 8 bases. Germline V lookup: CDR1 SGHKS, CDR2 YYEKEE (reference sequence). This CDR3 has 15 residues. J lost 4 bases, V lost 4 bases, and 7 bases had no gene match. In DNA, the CDR3 is TGTGCCAGCAGCGTCCGGGACAGGCGTTACAATGAGCAGTTCTTC. As protein: CASSVRDRRYNEQFF.

The chain employs TRBV5-1 and TRBJ2-7; D call uncertain. Germline CDR1 is SGHRS and CDR2 is YFSETQ. The ends were cut back, 0 bases at V and 6 bases at J, with 10 bases in the middle. The length of the CDR3 is 13 residues. CDR3 protein: CASSLGPNREQYF. The DNA for the CDR3 is TGCGCCAGCAGCTTGGGCCCTAATCGCGAGCAGTACTTC.

The chain uses TRBV2 and TRBJ1-5; D perhaps matches TRBD1 (6 bases). The CDR3 length is 16 residues. Germline CDR1 reads SNHLY; CDR2 reads FYNNEI. Trimming removed 5 bases from V and 1 base from J, with 15 bases in between. CDR3 coding DNA: TGTGCCAGCAGTTACAGGGTAGGGAAGAGCAATCAGCCCCAGCATTTT. Translating gives CASSYRVGKSNQPQHF.

CDR3 loop: CASSLSWGVNTEAFF. The DNA of the CDR3 is TGTGCCAGCAGCTTGTCATGGGGGGTGAACACTGAAGCTTTCTTT. The chain uses TRBV5-4 and TRBJ1-1; a possible D gene is TRBD1 (5 bases). CDR3 length: 15 amino acids. Germline CDR1 is SGHNT and CDR2 is YYREEE (reference sequence). Trimming shortened V by 1 base and J by 0 bases, and 10 bases separated the two germline ends.

V usage is TRBV3-1 (or the pseudogene TRBV3-2) and J usage is TRBJ1-2, with 7 bases aligning to TRBD1. V gave up 6 bases and J gave up 6 bases; unmatched junction bases: 10. The CDR3 is 14 residues long. Looked up from germline, CDR1 is LGHDT and CDR2 is YNNKEL (reference sequence). In nucleotides, the CDR3 is TGTGCCAGCAGTCTTGACAGGGTGAGGAATGGCTACACCTTC. Translated: CASSLDRVRNGYTF.

The chain recombines TRBV11-1 with TRBJ1-6; D is undetermined. Germline values: CDR1 SGHAT, CDR2 FQDESV (reference sequence). This CDR3 has 13 residues. V lost 5 bases to trimming and J lost 8 bases, with 10 bases between them. CDR3 DNA sequence: TGTGCCAGCAGCCCGAGTGGAGATTCACCCCTCCACTTT. Translation gives CASSPSGDSPLHF.

The chain is built from TRBV12-5 and TRBJ2-1; D is undetermined. The germline V gene encodes CDR1 LGHNT and CDR2 FRNRAP. With 0 bases removed from V and 2 bases from J, the gap between germline ends came to 5 bases. This CDR3 region has 14 residues. Written as DNA, the CDR3 is TGTGCTAGTGGTTTGGTTAGCACCTACAATGAGCAGTTCTTC. Translated, it gives CASGLVSTYNEQFF. Drawing the rest from reference TRBV12-5 and TRBJ2-1, the complete variable domain is DARVTQTPRHKVTEMGQEVTMRCQPILGHNTVFWYRQTMMQGLELLAYFRNRAPLDDSGMPKDRFSAEMPDATLATLKIQPSEPRDSAVYFCASGLVSTYNEQFFGPGTRLTVL.

V usage is TRBV7-2 and J usage is TRBJ1-2, with TRBD1 matching over 8 bases. Germline V gives CDR1 SGHTA, CDR2 FQGNSA. The CDR3 loop spans 18 amino acids. V was clipped by 0 bases and J by 3 bases; unmatched bases: 12. The CDR3 loop reads CASSLALARRGRDYGYTF. DNA for the CDR3: TGTGCCAGCAGCTTAGCGCTCGCTCGCAGGGGGCGAGACTATGGCTACACCTTC. Combining the CDR3 with reference TRBV7-2 and TRBJ1-2 gives the whole variable domain GAGVSQSPSNKVTEKGKDVELRCDPISGHTALYWYRQSLGQGLEFLIYFQGNSAPDKSGLPSDRFSAERTGGSVSTLTIQRTQQEDSAVYLCASSLALARRGRDYGYTFGSGTRLTVV.